The 27 T cell receptor beta chains listed next were all sequenced from one sample in a study of blood T cells in healthy people across ages. A second about 6 to 12 cycle PCR used barcoded and J-beta primers. TCRdb reprocessed the 5' RACE reads with MiXCR, giving one entry per CDR3 protein. The sample holds about 1,500,000 distinct CDR3 sequences; about 40% are singletons and the top ten take roughly 8.2%. Material for sequencing was blood. These receptors were obtained from a woman under 30 in good health.

The gene calls are TRBV6-2 or TRBV6-3 and TRBJ2-7, with TRBD2 identical over 14 bases. With V trimmed by 0 bases and J by 6 bases, 4 bases remained unmatched. This CDR3 spans 16 amino acids. Germline values: CDR1 MNHEY, CDR2 SVGEGT. The CDR3 DNA sequence: TGTGCCAGCAGTTACTCGACTAGCGGGAGGGCCGGCGAGCAGTACTTC. Translated: CASSYSTSGRAGEQYF.

This clonotype turned up a few times. The chain couples TRBV21-1 to TRBJ2-7; the table's D call of TRBD2 was not tested on the DNA. TRBV21-1 is recorded as a pseudogene. CDR3 length equals 16 residues. CDR3 in amino acids: CASSTRTSGSLHEQYF. The CDR3 nucleotides read TGTGCCAGCAGCACCAGGACTAGCGGGAGCCTCCACGAGCAGTACTTC.

The chain couples TRBV6-6 to TRBJ2-1; 9 bases line up with TRBD1. With V trimmed by 7 bases and J by 9 bases, 10 bases remained unmatched. The germline CDR1 and CDR2 sequences are MNHNY and SVGAGI (reference sequence). The CDR3 runs 14 residues. The CDR3 DNA reads TGTGCCAGCACTCTACAGGGGGCGGGACGTGAGCAGTTCTTC. It is translated as CASTLQGAGREQFF.

This clonotype was seen only once. The chain links TRBV30 to TRBJ2-7; D is possibly TRBD1 or TRBD2 (5 bases each). The better agreement between TRBJ2-5 and the DNA end casts doubt on the J call. CDR1 is GTSNPN and CDR2 is SVGIG in the germline V gene (reference sequence). The length of the CDR3 is 14 residues. Written as DNA, the CDR3 is TGTGCCTGGAGTGTAGGGGCAGGGAGAGAGACCCAGTACTTC. Translated: CAWSVGAGRETQYF.

V and J are TRBV19 and TRBJ2-6, with 8 bases aligning to TRBD1. The germline gives CDR1 LNHDA, CDR2 SQIVND (reference sequence). J gave up 0 bases and V 3 bases, and 16 bases lay outside the gene matches. The CDR3 consists of 21 residues. The CDR3 nucleotides read TGTGCCAGTAGTATTTACGGTTTATGGGGACAGGAGGTCTCTGGGGCCAACGTCCTGACTTTC. This codes for CASSIYGLWGQEVSGANVLTF.

The V and J genes are TRBV14 and TRBJ1-2; possibly TRBD1 for D (6 bases). This CDR3 is built from 14 residues. V lost 1 base and J 4 bases, leaving 10 bases between the germline ends. Germline values: CDR1 SGHDN, CDR2 FVKESK. CDR3 nucleotide sequence: TGTGCCAGCAGCCAAGTGGACAGTCGCTATGGCTACACCTTC. Translation: CASSQVDSRYGYTF.

This rearrangement joins TRBV6-1 to TRBJ1-2, with TRBD1 identical over 8 bases. Looked up from germline, CDR1 is MNHNS and CDR2 is SASEGT. V gave up 3 bases and J gave up 4 bases; unmatched junction bases: 4. This CDR3 is 14 amino acids long. CDR3 nucleotides: TGTGCCAGCAGTGATGCAGGGGGCCCCTATGGCTACACCTTC. This sequence encodes CASSDAGGPYGYTF.

The gene calls are TRBV7-2 and TRBJ2-3, with TRBD2 matching 10 bases. This CDR3 is built from 17 residues. Trimming at V came to 5 bases and at J to 4 bases, leaving 12 bases not matched to a gene. Germline CDR1 SGHTA, CDR2 FQGNSA. The CDR3 reads CASSMASGGLLADTQYF. Here the CDR3 DNA reads TGTGCCAGCAGCATGGCTAGCGGGGGCCTCCTGGCAGATACGCAGTATTTT.

This clonotype has only a few counts. The chain recombines TRBV4-1 with TRBJ2-1; tentative D call: TRBD2 (5 bases). This CDR3 comprises 18 residues. The germline V gene has CDR1 MGHRA and CDR2 YSYEKL. V shed 5 bases and J shed 5 bases, with 25 bases lying between them. The DNA of the CDR3 is TGCGCCAGCAGCTTAACCCGACTAACCGGGAACCCAAACAATGAGCAGTTCTTC. Residues: CASSLTRLTGNPNNEQFF.

This clonotype has just a few counts. The chain uses TRBV6-1 and TRBJ2-5; tentatively, D is TRBD1 (5 bases). Between the trimmed V and J ends, which lost 7 bases and 4 bases, there was a span of 13 bases. The germline V gene encodes CDR1 MNHNS and CDR2 SASEGT. This CDR3 is built from 13 residues. In nucleotides, the CDR3 is TGTGCCAGCACCTACTCAGGGATAGAGACCCAGTACTTC. Translating gives CASTYSGIETQYF.

This clonotype appeared a few times. The chain employs TRBV20-1 and TRBJ2-7; TRBD2 is a possible D gene (6 bases). CDR3 size: 13 residues. Germline V CDR1 and CDR2: DFQATT, SNEGSKA (reference sequence). Trimming stripped 7 bases from V and 0 bases from J, with 13 bases between. CDR3 protein: CSVPGALSYEQYF. CDR3 bases: TGCAGTGTCCCGGGAGCCCTCTCCTACGAGCAGTACTTC.

With respect to this clonotype: A much more abundant neighbour one base away suggests this may be a read error. V and J are TRBV12-3 or TRBV12-4 and TRBJ1-5, with a weak D call TRBD1 (6 bases). There are 15 residues in the CDR3. V lost 5 bases and J lost 1, with 12 bases in between. The CDR3 DNA sequence: TGTGCCAGCAGTGCACTGGGGGCGAGCAATCAGCCCCAGCATTTT. Protein product: CASSALGASNQPQHF.

This clonotype was counted a few times. The chain couples TRBV12-3 or TRBV12-4 to TRBJ1-1; D gene ambiguous. CDR3 length: 14 amino acids. The germline V and J ends were trimmed by 2 bases and 1 base, with 8 bases remaining between them. CDR3 sequence: CASSLWFENTEAFF. CDR3 bases: TGTGCCAGCAGTTTATGGTTTGAGAACACTGAAGCTTTCTTT.

CDR3 in DNA: TGCAGTGCTCTAGGGACTACCCAATACGAGCAGTACTTC. This gives the protein CSALGTTQYEQYF. This chain links TRBV20-1 with TRBJ2-5, with TRBD2 matching over 7 bases. Near its end, the DNA agrees better with TRBJ2-7, so the J call may be wrong. This CDR3 spans 13 amino acids. The germline V gene encodes CDR1 DFQATT and CDR2 SNEGSKA (reference sequence).

This clonotype was observed a handful of times. The chain is built from TRBV5-1 and TRBJ1-1, with 7 bases aligning to TRBD1. Per germline, CDR1 SGHRS and CDR2 YFSETQ. Trimming removed 4 bases from V and 5 bases from J; junction bases left unmatched: 14. The CDR3 spans 16 residues. CDR3 coding DNA: TGCGCCAGCAGCCTTACGCTTCGACAGGGAGGAACTGAAGCTTTCTTT. Translated, it gives CASSLTLRQGGTEAFF.

This clonotype was recorded a few times. The chain carries TRBV12-3 or TRBV12-4 and TRBJ2-1, with 7 positions matching TRBD2. CDR3 length: 16 amino acids. V was pared by 6 bases and J by 4 bases, with 12 bases of the junction left unmatched. The CDR3 reads CASRPPRTSEYNEQFF. DNA of the CDR3: TGTGCCAGCAGACCGCCCAGGACTAGTGAGTACAATGAGCAGTTCTTC.

This clonotype was seen many times. This chain joins TRBV9 and TRBJ2-7; tentative D call: TRBD1 (5 bases). Trimming cost V 3 bases and J 0 bases, with 10 bases left between them. The germline V gene encodes CDR1 SGDLS and CDR2 YYNGEE. The CDR3 covers 14 residues. The CDR3 here is CASSAQGSSYEQYF. As DNA, the CDR3 is TGTGCCAGCAGCGCGCAGGGAAGCTCCTACGAGCAGTACTTC. Together with reference TRBV9 and TRBJ2-7, the CDR3 gives the full variable domain: DSGVTQTPKHLITATGQRVTLRCSPRSGDLSVYWYQQSLDQGLQFLIQYYNGEERAKGNILERFSAQQFPDLHSELNLSSLELGDSALYFCASSAQGSSYEQYFGPGTRLTVT.

The chain combines TRBV29-1 with TRBJ1-1, with 9 positions matching TRBD1. V gave up 4 bases and J gave up 4 bases; unmatched junction bases: 7. The length of the CDR3 is 14 residues. The germline V gene encodes CDR1 SQVTM and CDR2 ANQGSEA. The CDR3 here is CSVVPGQGSTEAFF. CDR3 nucleotides: TGCAGCGTTGTCCCCGGACAGGGGTCCACTGAAGCTTTCTTT.

The CDR3 region is CASSFGQSSGNTIYF. The CDR3 DNA reads as TGTGCCAGCAGCTTCGGACAGAGCTCTGGAAACACCATATATTTT. The V and J genes are TRBV11-2 and TRBJ1-3, with a tentative D call TRBD1 (6 bases). V lost 3 bases and J 0 bases, leaving 9 bases between the germline ends. Germline V gene data show CDR1 as SGHAT and CDR2 as FQNNGV. CDR3 length equals 15 residues.

The table lists this clonotype with a count of one. The CDR3 nucleotides read TGTGCCAGCAGCCTTCACGGTTGGGATGGGCAGTTCTTC. It specifies CASSLHGWDGQFF. The rearrangement uses TRBV7-3 and TRBJ2-1; D gene ambiguous. Germline V gene sequence: CDR1 SGHTA, CDR2 FQGTGA. This CDR3 is 13 amino acids long. V lost 5 bases, J lost 12 bases, and 17 bases lay in between.

As regards this clonotype: The germline gene is not matched at one end of the junction; a read error may be the cause. The CDR3 DNA reads as TGTGCCAGCGCACCTGGGGAGCCAGATACGCAGTATTTT. Translated: CASAPGEPDTQYF. The chain is built from TRBV18 and TRBJ2-3, with D perhaps TRBD2 (5 bases). Germline values: CDR1 KGHSH, CDR2 LQKENI. There are 13 residues in the CDR3.

A few counts support this clonotype. The V gene is TRBV4-2, the J gene TRBJ2-1, with 13 bases identical to TRBD2. Per the germline V gene, CDR1 is LGHNA and CDR2 is YNFKEQ. The CDR3 spans 16 residues. Losses at the gene ends were 3 bases for V and 7 bases for J; bases not matched to a gene: 6. CDR3 loop: CASSHGLAGAMNEQFF. The CDR3 DNA follows: TGTGCCAGCAGCCACGGACTAGCGGGGGCGATGAATGAGCAGTTCTTC.

This clonotype was seen once. The chain joins TRBV7-9 to TRBJ1-1, with TRBD1 matching 9 bases. Unmatched junction bases numbered 12, after V lost 4 bases and J lost 3 bases. The germline V gene has CDR1 SEHNR and CDR2 FQNEAQ (reference sequence). The CDR3 extends over 17 amino acids. This CDR3 reads CASSSAFRDRVHTEAFF. The CDR3 DNA reads as TGTGCCAGCAGCTCGGCCTTCCGGGACAGGGTCCACACTGAAGCTTTCTTT.

The gene calls are TRBV7-8 and TRBJ2-7, with D unclear. V lost 5 bases, J lost 5 bases, and 13 bases lay in between. The germline V gene encodes CDR1 SGHVS and CDR2 FQNEAQ. This CDR3 has 13 amino acids. CDR3 bases: TGTGCCAGCAGCCCCCGCCCCGCCGACGAGCAGTACTTC. Amino acid sequence: CASSPRPADEQYF.

The V call is TRBV7-2, the J call TRBJ2-5; 7 nucleotides line up with TRBD2. Germline lookup yields CDR1 SGHTA and CDR2 FQGNSA. The CDR3 runs to 14 residues. V lost 1 base to trimming and J lost 5 bases; unmatched junction nucleotides: 4. The CDR3: CASSLGTREETQYF. The CDR3 nucleotides are TGTGCCAGCAGCTTAGGGACTAGAGAGGAGACCCAGTACTTC.

This clonotype has more than one count but fewer than ten. Sequence at one end of the junction differs from germline and may be a read error. The rearrangement uses TRBV29-1 and TRBJ1-2; no clear D. The CDR3 is made up of 11 amino acids. The V gene's germline CDR1 is SQVTM and CDR2 ANQGSEA. This CDR3 reads CSVEGLAGYTF. As DNA, the CDR3 is TGCAGCGTCGAAGGGCTGGCTGGCTACACCTTC.

This rearrangement joins TRBV4-1 to TRBJ2-1; D unclear. Germline V gives CDR1 MGHRA, CDR2 YSYEKL. Between the trimmed V and J ends, which lost 5 bases and 9 bases, there was a span of 17 bases. This CDR3 has 14 amino acids. The CDR3 sequence: CASSLAGYRAEQFF. As DNA, the CDR3 is TGCGCCAGCAGCTTGGCCGGCTATCGCGCTGAGCAGTTCTTC.